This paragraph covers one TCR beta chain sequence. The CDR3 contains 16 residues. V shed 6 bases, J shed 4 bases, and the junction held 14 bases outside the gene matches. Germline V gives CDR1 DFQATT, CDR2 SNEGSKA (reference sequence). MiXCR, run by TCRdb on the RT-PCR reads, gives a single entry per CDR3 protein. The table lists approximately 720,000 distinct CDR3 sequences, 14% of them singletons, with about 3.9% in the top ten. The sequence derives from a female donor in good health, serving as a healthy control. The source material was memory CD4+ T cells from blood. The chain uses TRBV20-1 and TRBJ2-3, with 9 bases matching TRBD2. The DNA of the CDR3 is TGCAGTGCCCGGGGGAGTCTAGCGGGATGGGCAGATACGCAGTATTTT. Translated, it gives CSARGSLAGWADTQYF.